This T cell receptor beta chain was captured in a study of blood T cells in healthy people across ages. Study-level background: Capture via template switching afforded approximately one barcoded beta molecule per two T cells.

Investigators took around 10 milliliters of peripheral blood from every donor. A J-beta primer mix and a sample-barcoded 5' primer were used in a second PCR of about 7 to 12 cycles. In TCRdb, the 5' RACE reads were re-called with MiXCR into one record per CDR3 protein. There are fewer than 600,000 distinct CDR3 sequences in the sample; over 25% occur only once, and 3% to 4% lies in the top ten. From germline, CDR1 is SQVTM and CDR2 ANQGSEA. Between the trimmed V and J ends, which lost 8 bases and 6 bases, there was a span of 13 bases. The CDR3 loop spans 11 amino acids. A further study also used this sample, focusing on T cells of mothers and their children.

The sequence came from a boy under 10 years old in good health. The sequenced material came from blood. The rearrangement links TRBV29-1 to TRBJ1-1; D may be TRBD1 (5 bases). CDR3 in DNA: TGCAGCCTCCGGAGGGGCGCTGAAGCTTTCTTT. Its protein product is CSLRRGAEAFF.